This T cell receptor beta chain came from a study of blood T cell repertoires in COVID-19. Trimming took off 1 base at V and 2 bases at J, with 12 bases between the two ends. Germline V gene sequence: CDR1 SGHVS, CDR2 FQNEAQ. This CDR3 spans 15 amino acids. The repertoire was sequenced with immunoSEQ multiplex PCR; TCRdb's copy has only in-frame clones and lacks some. This sample has 350,000 to 450,000 clones, with about 89% found just once. The count of this clone is one. Sequencing was carried out using PBMCs or T cells enriched from blood (not recorded which). This chain joins TRBV7-8 and TRBJ2-7; possible D gene TRBD2, 6 bases. This receptor was taken from a woman between 35 and 50 years old who had been exposed to COVID-19. The CDR3 loop is CASSLGAGLAYEQYF. The CDR3 DNA follows: TGTGCCAGCAGCTTAGGGGCGGGACTTGCCTACGAGCAGTACTTC.